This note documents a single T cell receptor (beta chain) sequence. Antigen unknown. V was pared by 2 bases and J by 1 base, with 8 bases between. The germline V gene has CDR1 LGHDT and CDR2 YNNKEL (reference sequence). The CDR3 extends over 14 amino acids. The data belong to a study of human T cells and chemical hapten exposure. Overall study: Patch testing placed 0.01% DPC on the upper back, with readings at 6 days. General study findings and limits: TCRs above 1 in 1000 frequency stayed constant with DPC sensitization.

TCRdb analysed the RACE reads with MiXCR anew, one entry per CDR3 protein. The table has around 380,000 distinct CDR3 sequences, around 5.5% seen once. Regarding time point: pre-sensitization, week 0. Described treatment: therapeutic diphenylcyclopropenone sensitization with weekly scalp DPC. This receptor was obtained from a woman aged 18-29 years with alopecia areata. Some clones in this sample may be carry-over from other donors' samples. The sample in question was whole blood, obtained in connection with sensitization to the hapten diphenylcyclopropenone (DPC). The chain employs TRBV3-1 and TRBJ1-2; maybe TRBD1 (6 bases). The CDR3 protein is CASSQPDSNYGYTF. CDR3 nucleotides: TGTGCCAGCAGCCAACCGGACAGTAACTATGGCTACACCTTC.